These 30 T cell receptor beta chains came from one sample sequenced in a study of tumor and adjacent non-tumor tissue in lung cancer. A modified ARM-PCR protocol with three rounds of nested PCR amplified TCRbeta. One entry per CDR3 protein, called by TCRdb with MiXCR from the multiplex PCR reads. The sample has more than 45,000 distinct CDR3 sequences, roughly two thirds seen once. The template was RNA from unsorted bulk tissue. More than 3 cm separated this lung sample from the edge of the tumor. Source material: distant non-tumor lung tissue. The source of these receptors is a woman in her seventies with non-small cell lung cancer.

The V call is TRBV6-2 or TRBV6-3, the J call TRBJ2-1; D ambiguous. The length of the CDR3 is 17 residues. Trimming removed 3 bases from V and 7 bases from J, with 22 bases in between. CDR1 and CDR2 (germline): MNHEY, SVGEGT. The CDR3 is CASSYVCGPFYGNEQFF. The CDR3 DNA reads as TGTGCCAGCAGTTATGTTTGTGGGCCGTTCTACGGGAATGAGCAGTTCTTC.

In regard to this clonotype: This clone may be a read error of a much larger clone one base away. The chain links TRBV21-1 to TRBJ1-5. TRBV21-1 is deemed a pseudogene. This CDR3 is built from 13 residues. The CDR3 DNA reads TGTGCCAGCAGCAAAGACGACAATCAGCCCCAGCATTTT. As protein: CASSKDDNQPQHF.

There are a few counts of this clonotype. A read error may account for a junction end that differs from germline. The chain combines TRBV6-2 or TRBV6-3 with TRBJ2-7, with D perhaps TRBD2 (5 bases). The germline CDR1 and CDR2 sequences are MNHEY and SVGEGT. The length of the CDR3 is 13 residues. CDR3 amino acids: CASSNGLDYEQYF. The DNA for the CDR3 is TGTGCTAGCAGTAACGGACTGGACTACGAGCAGTACTTC.

This clonotype showed up just a few times. Possible read error: a much larger clone is one base away. The CDR3 DNA reads as TGTGCCAACAGTCCCGGGACAGGGTTCGAAAAACTGTTTTTT. Amino acid sequence: CANSPGTGFEKLFF. V is TRBV6-6 and J is TRBJ1-4, with 9 bases matching TRBD1. The CDR3 has 14 amino acids. CDR1 is MNHNY and CDR2 is SVGAGI in the germline V gene (reference sequence).

This clonotype was seen a few times. The rearrangement links TRBV5-1 to TRBJ2-1; no reliable D call. CDR1 SGHRS and CDR2 YFSETQ come from the germline V gene. Trimming cost V 3 bases and J 1 base, with 14 bases left between them. The CDR3 is 16 amino acids. The CDR3 nucleotides are TGCGCCAGCAGCTCCTCCCCGTTTGAGTCCTACAATGAGCAGTTCTTC. Protein: CASSSSPFESYNEQFF.

This clonotype was seen a few times. A much larger clone is a single base away; this may be a read error. The V gene is TRBV25-1, the J gene TRBJ1-2, with D possibly being TRBD1 (5 bases). Germline CDR1 reads MGHDK; CDR2 reads SYGVNS. This CDR3 is 12 amino acids long. The CDR3 region has the DNA TGTGCCAGCAGTGAAGGGGGTTCGGGCTACGCCTTC. It translates to CASSEGGSGYAF.

This clonotype ranks as medium-sized. This chain joins TRBV6-5 and TRBJ2-7; D gene uncertain. V was pared by 5 bases and J by 3 bases, with 5 bases between. Germline values: CDR1 MNHEY, CDR2 SVGAGI. The CDR3 spans 11 residues. The CDR3: CASSKFYEQYF. The CDR3 coding sequence is TGTGCCAGCAGTAAATTCTACGAGCAGTACTTC.

About this clonotype itself: Just one base apart from a much larger clone, this may be a read error. The CDR3 reads CVSSLPLTQVDEKLFF. In DNA, the CDR3 is TGTGTCAGCAGTTTACCCCTGACGCAAGTGGATGAAAAACTGTTTTTT. The genes are TRBV28 and TRBJ1-4; no reliable D call. This CDR3 is 16 amino acids long. Germline V gene sequence: CDR1 MDHEN, CDR2 SYDVKM. Together with reference TRBV28 and TRBJ1-4, the CDR3 gives the full variable domain: DVKVTQSSRYLVKRTGEKVFLECVQDMDHENMFWYRQDPGLGLRLIYFSYDVKMKEKGDIPEGYSVSREKKERFSLILESASTNQTSMYLCVSSLPLTQVDEKLFFGSGTQLSVL.

This chain joins TRBV29-1 and TRBJ2-7, with D hard to call. V lost 4 bases, J lost 6 bases, and 10 bases lay in between. The V gene's germline CDR1 is SQVTM and CDR2 ANQGSEA. The CDR3 spans 11 residues. This chain's CDR3 is CSVVWNCEQYF. CDR3 coding DNA: TGCAGCGTTGTATGGAACTGCGAGCAGTACTTC.

In regard to this clonotype: Being one base from a much bigger clone, this may be a read error. The chain links TRBV5-1 to TRBJ2-1; D is ambiguous. This CDR3 contains 12 residues. Germline V gives CDR1 SGHRS, CDR2 YFSETQ. V lost 4 bases, J lost 7 bases, and 9 bases lay in between. CDR3 nucleotide sequence: TGCGCCAGCAGCGGCTCAGAGAATGAGCAGTTCTTC. This translates into CASSGSENEQFF. The complete variable domain, with remaining parts taken from reference TRBV5-1 and TRBJ2-1, reads KAGVTQTPRYLIKTRGQQVTLSCSPISGHRSVSWYQQTPGQGLQFLFEYFSETQRNKGNFPGRFSGRQFSNSRSEMNVSTLELGDSALYLCASSGSENEQFFGPGTRLTVL.

As concerns this clonotype: A much larger clone lies one base from this, so it may be a read error. This chain links TRBV7-8 with TRBJ1-2, with 8 bases that match TRBD1. Per the germline V gene, CDR1 is SGHVS and CDR2 is FQNEAQ. This CDR3 is 16 amino acids long. V lost 0 bases to trimming and J lost 2 bases; unmatched junction nucleotides: 5. The CDR3 DNA reads as TGTGCCAGCAGCTTAGCCTACAGGGGGACCAACTATGGCTACACCTTC. The encoded protein is CASSLAYRGTNYGYTF.

Notes on this clonotype: A much larger clone lies one base from this, so it may be a read error. The chain uses TRBV20-1 and TRBJ2-2; 7 bases match TRBD2. Germline V lookup: CDR1 DFQATT, CDR2 SNEGSKA (reference sequence). The CDR3 contains 15 residues. CDR3 coding DNA: TGCAGTGCTAGAGATGCGGGACTAAGCACCGGGGAGCCGTTTTTT. Protein sequence: CSARDAGLSTGEPFF.

This clonotype was seen repeatedly, ten times or more. This sequence joins TRBV20-1 and TRBJ2-3; D remains unclear. The germline V gene has CDR1 DFQATT and CDR2 SNEGSKA (reference sequence). The germline V and J ends were trimmed by 4 bases and 4 bases, with 15 bases remaining between them. The CDR3 is 14 residues long. The DNA of the CDR3 is TGCAGTGCTATCTCCCCTTCGGGTGCAGATACGCAGTATTTT. Encoded protein: CSAISPSGADTQYF.

Comments on this clonotype: At one end, the junction sequence differs from germline, possibly due to a read error. V usage is TRBV7-2 and J usage is TRBJ2-7, with 9 bases lining up with TRBD1. The CDR3 loop spans 14 amino acids. Per germline, CDR1 SGHTA and CDR2 FQGNSA. Here the CDR3 reads CVSTIGQGSYEQYF. CDR3 DNA: TGTGTCAGCACCATCGGACAGGGGTCCTACGAGCAGTACTTC.

A word on this clonotype: One end of the junction does not line up with germline, which may come from a read error. The V gene is TRBV20-1, the J gene TRBJ2-7; D is perhaps TRBD2 (5 bases). This CDR3 has 14 amino acids. CDR1 and CDR2 from the germline V gene are DFQATT and SNEGSKA (reference sequence). The DNA of the CDR3 is TGCAGTGCTAGGCTGGTAAGCGAGGGATACCAGCAGCACTTC. Protein product: CSARLVSEGYQQHF.

This clonotype was counted at least ten times. The V call is TRBV13, the J call TRBJ2-7; 13 positions agree with TRBD2. The CDR3 consists of 16 residues. J lost 0 bases, V lost 3 bases, and 2 bases had no gene match. Germline V gene sequence: CDR1 PRHDT, CDR2 FYEKMQ (reference sequence). The CDR3 sequence is CASSFGTSGDSYEQYF. CDR3 DNA: TGTGCCAGCAGCTTCGGGACTAGCGGGGACTCCTACGAGCAGTACTTC.

With regard to this clonotype: Since no conserved phenylalanine or tryptophan closes the CDR3, a read error is the likely cause. The chain has TRBV11-2 and TRBJ2-3, with 8 bases matching TRBD2. The germline V gene has CDR1 SGHAT and CDR2 FQNNGV. The CDR3 is 15 residues long. CDR3 sequence (DNA): TGTGTCAGCAGCTTCACTAGCGGTACCACAGATACACAGTATCTT. Translating gives CVSSFTSGTTDTQYL.

The rearrangement uses TRBV30 and TRBJ2-7, with unresolved D. This CDR3 is built from 15 residues. Trimming cost V 3 bases and J 0 bases, with 15 bases left between them. Per germline, CDR1 GTSNPN and CDR2 SVGIG (reference sequence). The DNA for the CDR3 is TGTGCCTGGAGGGCGAGCTGGTTCAGCTCCTACGAGCAGTACTTC. This encodes CAWRASWFSSYEQYF.

This clonotype was found many times. This rearrangement joins TRBV7-9 to TRBJ2-2, with 12 bases fitting TRBD2. Germline CDR1 reads SEHNR; CDR2 reads FQNEAQ (reference sequence). The junction had 8 bases not matched to a gene; V was cut back by 5 bases and J by 4 bases. The CDR3 is 17 residues long. CDR3 nucleotide sequence: TGTGCCAGCAGCGGGACGACTAGCGGGAGTGTCACCGGGGAGCTGTTTTTT. Translating gives CASSGTTSGSVTGELFF.

The chain combines TRBV2 with TRBJ2-3, with D unresolved. This CDR3 contains 16 residues. V shed 7 bases and J shed 12 bases, with 29 bases lying between them. Looked up from germline, CDR1 is SNHLY and CDR2 is FYNNEI. The CDR3, as DNA: TGTGCCAGCAAGAGCCGCGAAGAATCCTACACAGATAGTCAGTATTTT. This sequence encodes CASKSREESYTDSQYF. Based on the CDR3 plus reference TRBV2 and TRBJ2-3, the full variable domain is EPEVTQTPSHQVTQMGQEVILRCVPISNHLYFYWYRQILGQKVEFLVSFYNNEISEKSEIFDDQFSVERPDGSNFTLKIRSTKLEDSAMYFCASKSREESYTDSQYFGPGTRLTVL.

In the case of this clonotype: This CDR3 is missing its conserved last phenylalanine or tryptophan, likely due to a read error. V usage is TRBV6-5 and J usage is TRBJ2-7, with D possibly being TRBD1 or TRBD2 (5 bases each). Trimming pared 5 bases from V and 4 bases from J, leaving 21 bases between. This CDR3 comprises 16 residues. Per germline, CDR1 MNHEY and CDR2 SVGAGI. The CDR3 region has the DNA TGTGCCAGCAGTGAGGATAGGGGTGGGAGACGGTACGAGCAGTACCTC. It yields the protein CASSEDRGGRRYEQYL.

This chain uses TRBV29-1 with TRBJ2-7; 9 nucleotides agree with TRBD1. Germline V gene lookup returns CDR1 SQVTM and CDR2 ANQGSEA. The CDR3 runs 14 residues. Trimming at V came to 1 base and at J to 6 bases, leaving 7 bases not matched to a gene. The CDR3 DNA follows: TGCAGCGTTGAAGTGGGACAGGGTATTGGCGAGCAGTACTTC. Its translation: CSVEVGQGIGEQYF.

This clonotype was detected only a few times. The gene calls are TRBV7-8 and TRBJ2-2; TRBD1 is a possible D gene (6 bases). Germline V gene data show CDR1 as SGHVS and CDR2 as FQNEAQ. V lost 3 bases and J 5 bases, leaving 19 bases between the germline ends. There are 17 residues in the CDR3. Written as DNA, the CDR3 is TGTGCCAGCAGCTTTGAAAGAGTACAGGGATTTACCGGGGAGCTGTTTTTT. Protein sequence: CASSFERVQGFTGELFF. The variable domain in full, completed from reference TRBV7-8 and TRBJ2-2, reads GAGVSQSPRYKVAKRGQDVALRCDPISGHVSLFWYQQALGQGPEFLTYFQNEAQLDKSGLPSDRFFAERPEGSVSTLKIQRTQQEDSAVYLCASSFERVQGFTGELFFGEGSRLTVL.

This clonotype has a single count. Here the CDR3 omits its conserved ending phenylalanine or tryptophan, so a read error is the likely source. V usage is TRBV6-5 and J usage is TRBJ2-4, with a tentative D call TRBD1 (6 bases). CDR1 and CDR2 from the germline V gene are MNHEY and SVGAGI. The CDR3 length is 12 residues. In DNA form, the CDR3 reads TGCGCCAGCAGTTACGCCCAGGGGATTCAGTACGTC. Translation gives CASSYAQGIQYV.

This clonotype was recorded many times. The CDR3 DNA reads TGTGCCAGCATCCAGACTAGCGGGAGCTCCTACAATGAGCAGTTCTTC. It translates to CASIQTSGSSYNEQFF. This chain joins TRBV6-6 and TRBJ2-1, with TRBD2 matching 12 bases. J lost 0 bases, V lost 7 bases, and 4 bases had no gene match. This CDR3 comprises 16 residues. Germline V CDR1 and CDR2: MNHNY, SVGAGI (reference sequence).

This clonotype appeared many times. The genes are TRBV10-2 and TRBJ2-7; D gene uncertain. With 5 bases removed from V and 1 base from J, the gap between germline ends came to 9 bases. Germline CDR1 reads WSHSY; CDR2 reads SAAADI. This CDR3 has 13 residues. This CDR3 is CASSSARSYEQYF. The DNA of the CDR3 is TGCGCCAGCAGTTCAGCGAGGTCCTACGAGCAGTACTTC.

This chain connects TRBV28 to TRBJ1-2; tentatively, D is TRBD1 (5 bases). The V end lost 0 bases, the J end lost 2 bases, and 13 bases lay between the germline ends. Germline V gene lookup returns CDR1 MDHEN and CDR2 SYDVKM. The CDR3 runs to 16 residues. The CDR3 region has the DNA TGTGCCAGCAGTTTATGCGGGGCCCCCGGGAACTATGGCTACACCTTC. This sequence encodes CASSLCGAPGNYGYTF.

This clonotype was picked up many times. Since a much larger clone is just one base distant, this may be a read error. The chain recombines TRBV6-6 with TRBJ1-1; D is ambiguous. From germline, CDR1 is MNHNY and CDR2 SVGAGI (reference sequence). The CDR3 is made up of 11 amino acids. This CDR3 reads CVSSHDTEAFF. CDR3 nucleotides: TGTGTCAGCAGTCACGACACTGAAGCTTTCTTT.

The chain is built from TRBV11-2 and TRBJ2-1, with 7 bases identical to TRBD1. Germline trimming cut 2 bases from V and 8 bases from J; bases unmatched to any gene: 12. CDR3 length: 16 amino acids. The germline CDR1 and CDR2 sequences are SGHAT and FQNNGV. CDR3 DNA sequence: TGTGCCAGCAGCTTATTTCTGATACAGGGGATGGATGAGCAGTTCTTC. It codes for CASSLFLIQGMDEQFF. The whole variable domain, remainder taken from reference TRBV11-2 and TRBJ2-1, is EAGVAQSPRYKIIEKRQSVAFWCNPISGHATLYWYQQILGQGPKLLIQFQNNGVVDDSQLPKDRFSAERLKGVDSTLKIQPAKLEDSAVYLCASSLFLIQGMDEQFFGPGTRLTVL.

Worth noting for this clonotype: Germline and junction disagree at one end, which may indicate a read error. V is TRBV28 and J is TRBJ2-7, with D unclear. The CDR3 runs to 18 residues. CDR1 is MDHEN, CDR2 SYDVKM, per germline. The CDR3 DNA sequence: TGCGCCAGCAGAGAGGATTACAATAAGGGTCGACTTTCCTACGAGGAGTACTTC. Translated, it gives CASREDYNKGRLSYEEYF.